A single sample gave rise to the 22 T cell receptor beta chains below, sequenced in a study of identical twins. TCRdb reprocessed the 5' RACE reads via MiXCR and lists one record per CDR3 protein. This table holds 200,000 to 250,000 distinct CDR3 sequences, around 8% found once. The same specimen was also included in a second study, on yellow fever vaccine responses in identical twins.

The sequenced sample was memory (CD45RO+) T cells sorted from blood. The receptors were gathered from a woman aged 18 to 35 in good health.

The CDR3 loop is CASSQGQGHYNEQFF. CDR3 DNA sequence: TGTGCCAGCAGCCAGGGACAGGGCCACTACAATGAGCAGTTCTTC. This chain joins TRBV7-8 and TRBJ2-1; 9 nucleotides match TRBD1. V dropped 5 bases and J dropped 3; count of bases not matched to a gene: 5. The CDR3 sequence is 15 residues long. Germline-derived CDR1 and CDR2 are SGHVS and FQNEAQ.

This clonotype was found many times. This chain connects TRBV29-1 to TRBJ2-4; 9 bases agree with TRBD1. This CDR3 contains 11 residues. V trimming: 6 bases; J trimming: 7 bases; junction bases outside the gene matches: 1. The V gene's germline CDR1 is SQVTM and CDR2 ANQGSEA. CDR3 region: CSVDRGNIQYF. The CDR3, as DNA: TGCAGCGTCGACAGGGGGAACATTCAGTACTTC.

This clonotype was observed a few times. V is TRBV5-4 and J is TRBJ1-1; unclear D gene. V lost 0 bases, J lost 3 bases, and 12 bases lay in between. The germline V gene has CDR1 SGHNT and CDR2 YYREEE (reference sequence). The CDR3 contains 15 residues. CDR3 coding DNA: TGTGCCAGCAGCTTGGGTGGAGGGAGCGACACTGAAGCTTTCTTT. Translation gives CASSLGGGSDTEAFF. The full variable domain, rest sourced from reference TRBV5-4 and TRBJ1-1, is ETGVTQSPTHLIKTRGQQVTLRCSSQSGHNTVSWYQQALGQGPQFIFQYYREEENGRGNFPPRFSGLQFPNYSSELNVNALELDDSALYLCASSLGGGSDTEAFFGQGTRLTVV.

This clonotype was detected a few times. The chain recombines TRBV5-4 with TRBJ2-1, with 13 bases aligning to TRBD2. V lost 3 bases and J lost 9; bases outside the gene matches: 12. This CDR3 has 17 amino acids. Germline V CDR1 and CDR2: SGHNT, YYREEE (reference sequence). CDR3 sequence reads: CASSSAKGLAGAFEQFF. CDR3 nucleotide sequence: TGTGCCAGCAGCTCGGCAAAAGGACTAGCGGGAGCCTTTGAGCAGTTCTTC.

The chain links TRBV3-1 to TRBJ1-4, with D perhaps matching TRBD1 (6 bases). CDR1 is LGHDT, CDR2 YNNKEL, per germline (reference sequence). The CDR3 contains 14 residues. The germline V and J ends were trimmed by 1 base and 7 bases, with 10 bases remaining between them. CDR3 in amino acids: CASSQGGGGEKLFF. CDR3 in DNA: TGTGCCAGCAGCCAAGGAGGAGGGGGTGAAAAACTGTTTTTT.

CDR3 DNA sequence: TGTGCCAGCAGCCTTGGGACAGGGGGCTTAGGCACCGGGGAGCTGTTTTTT. The encoded protein is CASSLGTGGLGTGELFF. The genes are TRBV4-2 and TRBJ2-2; 12 nucleotides match TRBD1. J gave up 4 bases and V 4 bases, and 7 bases lay outside the gene matches. Germline assignment: CDR1 LGHNA and CDR2 YNFKEQ. The CDR3 has 17 residues.

This clonotype occurred many times. The V gene is TRBV28, the J gene TRBJ1-5; no reliable D call. This CDR3 is built from 15 residues. Germline values: CDR1 MDHEN, CDR2 SYDVKM. With 2 bases removed from V and 0 bases from J, the gap between germline ends came to 8 bases. The CDR3 here is CASSLGLLSNQPQHF. Written as DNA, the CDR3 is TGTGCCAGCAGTTTAGGACTCCTTAGCAATCAGCCCCAGCATTTT.

This clonotype was observed at least ten times. CDR3 protein: CASTPQVGQPQHF. Written as DNA, the CDR3 is TGTGCCAGCACCCCCCAGGTGGGCCAGCCCCAGCATTTT. V usage is TRBV12-3 or TRBV12-4 and J usage is TRBJ1-5, with D unclear. V was clipped by 7 bases and J by 7 bases, with 14 bases between them. The CDR3 totals 13 residues.

The chain carries TRBV5-4 and TRBJ2-5; D ambiguous. CDR3 size: 13 residues. Germline CDR1 is SGHNT and CDR2 is YYREEE (reference sequence). Trimming left V 5 bases short and J 5 bases short, with 13 bases between. The CDR3 region is CASSSDLVETQYF. CDR3 DNA sequence: TGTGCCAGCAGTTCCGACCTCGTGGAGACCCAGTACTTC.

The gene calls are TRBV6-2 or TRBV6-3 and TRBJ1-5; D gene ambiguous. Trimming took off 0 bases at V and 2 bases at J, with 8 bases between the two ends. This CDR3 is built from 15 residues. CDR1 and CDR2 (germline): MNHEY, SVGEGT. The CDR3 loop is CASSYSGKGNQPQHF. DNA of the CDR3: TGTGCCAGCAGTTACTCCGGGAAGGGCAATCAGCCCCAGCATTTT.

This chain links TRBV28 with TRBJ1-2; TRBD1 is a possible D gene (6 bases). Germline CDR1 MDHEN, CDR2 SYDVKM. This CDR3 has 15 amino acids. Trimming pared 3 bases from V and 8 bases from J, leaving 19 bases between. The CDR3 nucleotides read TGTGCCAGCAGTTTCGTCAGGGGCCCTTTCAGCGGCTACACCTTC. Protein product: CASSFVRGPFSGYTF.

This clonotype occurred many times. The chain couples TRBV29-1 to TRBJ2-5; D is perhaps TRBD2 (5 bases). This CDR3 is built from 12 residues. Trimming took 7 bases from V and 3 from J, leaving 12 bases between them. In germline, CDR1 is SQVTM, CDR2 ANQGSEA. CDR3 DNA sequence: TGCAGCGCCCACGGGGTCAAAGAGACCCAGTACTTC. Encoded protein: CSAHGVKETQYF.

Ten or more counts support this clonotype. CDR3 sequence reads: CASSQVPRSYTGELFF. CDR3 sequence (DNA): TGTGCCAGCAGCCAAGTGCCTAGAAGTTACACCGGGGAGCTGTTTTTT. The chain joins TRBV3-1 to TRBJ2-2, with no clear D. Germline-derived CDR1 and CDR2 are LGHDT and YNNKEL (reference sequence). The CDR3 is made up of 16 amino acids. The V end was cut by 1 base, the J end by 3 bases, with 12 bases between. The complete variable domain, with remaining parts taken from reference TRBV3-1 and TRBJ2-2, reads DTAVSQTPKYLVTQMGNDKSIKCEQNLGHDTMYWYKQDSKKFLKIMFSYNNKELIINETVPNRFSPKSPDKAHLNLHINSLELGDSAVYFCASSQVPRSYTGELFFGEGSRLTVL.

This clonotype was seen repeatedly, ten times or more. The chain is built from TRBV5-5 and TRBJ2-7; 12 nucleotides match TRBD2. The V gene end was trimmed by 6 bases and the J gene end by 10 bases; junction bases not matched to a gene: 11. This CDR3 comprises 14 residues. Germline V gene lookup returns CDR1 SGHKS and CDR2 YYEKEE (reference sequence). The CDR3 region has the DNA TGTGCCAGCACCCTGGCGCTAGCGGGGGGGAGACAGTACTTC. Its protein product is CASTLALAGGRQYF.

This clonotype has only a few counts. This sequence joins TRBV21-1 and TRBJ2-3. TRBV21-1 is tagged as a pseudogene. The CDR3 consists of 10 residues. Here the CDR3 DNA reads TGTGCAGGCATAAGGCTTCCGCAGTATTTT. It yields the protein CAGIRLPQYF.

The genes are TRBV7-9 and TRBJ2-3; no definite D call. This CDR3 region has 16 residues. V lost 1 base and J lost 4, with 15 bases in between. The germline gives CDR1 SEHNR, CDR2 FQNEAQ (reference sequence). This chain's CDR3 is CASSLGNGGLSDTQYF. In DNA, the CDR3 is TGTGCCAGCAGCTTAGGCAACGGCGGTTTGTCAGATACGCAGTATTTT.

This clonotype appeared a few times. The gene calls are TRBV18 and TRBJ2-7, with TRBD1 as a possible D gene (6 bases). The germline V gene encodes CDR1 KGHSH and CDR2 LQKENI. With 2 bases removed from V and 5 bases from J, the gap between germline ends came to 10 bases. This CDR3 has 13 residues. CDR3 bases: TGTGCCAGCTCACCATCAAGGGACAACGAGCAGTACTTC. The encoded protein is CASSPSRDNEQYF.

This clonotype showed up just a few times. The chain joins TRBV28 to TRBJ2-5, with a possible D match to TRBD1 (6 bases). The germline V and J ends were trimmed by 10 bases and 5 bases, with 20 bases remaining between them. Germline values: CDR1 MDHEN, CDR2 SYDVKM. There are 14 residues in the CDR3. The CDR3 sequence: CAINSNRVGETQYF. DNA of the CDR3: TGTGCCATCAACTCAAACAGGGTCGGGGAGACCCAGTACTTC.

In this sample, this clonotype turned up many times. The DNA of the CDR3 is TGTGCCAGCTCACAGGGACAGGATCAGCCCCAGCATTTT. Amino acid sequence: CASSQGQDQPQHF. J is TRBJ1-5 and V is TRBV18; 8 nucleotides line up with TRBD1. This CDR3 comprises 13 residues. The ends lost 4 bases at V and 5 bases at J; junction bases unmatched: 1. CDR1 KGHSH and CDR2 LQKENI come from the germline V gene.

This clonotype was detected only a few times. V gene TRBV4-2 combines with J gene TRBJ2-2; TRBD2 matches 10 bases. The CDR3 totals 19 residues. V lost 7 bases and J lost 0; bases outside the gene matches: 14. Germline V gene lookup returns CDR1 LGHNA and CDR2 YNFKEQ. The CDR3 reads CASTLTLLAGGANTGELFF. CDR3 in DNA: TGTGCCAGCACCCTTACCTTATTAGCGGGAGGCGCGAACACCGGGGAGCTGTTTTTT.

In its sample, this clonotype was seen a few times. V and J are TRBV6-1 and TRBJ2-7; maybe TRBD1 (6 bases). Trimming removed 6 bases from V and 0 bases from J, with 12 bases in between. CDR3 size: 14 residues. Germline V gene lookup returns CDR1 MNHNS and CDR2 SASEGT. The CDR3 DNA reads TGTGCCAGCAGCTCTAGACAGGCCTCCTACGAGCAGTACTTC. Its protein is CASSSRQASYEQYF.

V and J are TRBV29-1 and TRBJ2-3; 7 bases agree with TRBD1. The CDR3 is made up of 14 amino acids. The V gene's germline CDR1 is SQVTM and CDR2 ANQGSEA. V lost 4 bases, J lost 2 bases, and 6 bases stayed unmatched. DNA of the CDR3: TGCAGCGTTGGGGGGACAGTAGACACAGATACGCAGTATTTT. Amino acid sequence: CSVGGTVDTDTQYF.